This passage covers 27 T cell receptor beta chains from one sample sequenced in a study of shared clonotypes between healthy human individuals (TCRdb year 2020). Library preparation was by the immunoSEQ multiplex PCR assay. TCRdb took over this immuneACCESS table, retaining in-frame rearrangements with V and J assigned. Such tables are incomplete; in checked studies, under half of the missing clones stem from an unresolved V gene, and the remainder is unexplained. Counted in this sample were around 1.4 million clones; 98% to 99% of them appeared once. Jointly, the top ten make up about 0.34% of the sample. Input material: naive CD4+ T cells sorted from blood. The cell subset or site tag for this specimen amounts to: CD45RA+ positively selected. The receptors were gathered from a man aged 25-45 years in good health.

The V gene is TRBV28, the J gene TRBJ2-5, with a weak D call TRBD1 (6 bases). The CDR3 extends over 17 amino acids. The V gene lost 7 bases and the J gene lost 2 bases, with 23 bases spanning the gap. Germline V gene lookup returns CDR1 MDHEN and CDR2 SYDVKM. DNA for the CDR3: TGTGCCAGCACCGCAAAACGTCGGACAGTCAATCAAGAGACCCAGTACTTC. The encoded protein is CASTAKRRTVNQETQYF.

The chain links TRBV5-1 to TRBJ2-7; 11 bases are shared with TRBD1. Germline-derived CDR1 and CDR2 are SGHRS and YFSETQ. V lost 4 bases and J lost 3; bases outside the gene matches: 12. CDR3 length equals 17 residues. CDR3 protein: CASSLESGTGGFYEQYF. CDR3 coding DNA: TGCGCCAGCAGCCTAGAATCGGGGACAGGGGGTTTCTACGAGCAGTACTTC.

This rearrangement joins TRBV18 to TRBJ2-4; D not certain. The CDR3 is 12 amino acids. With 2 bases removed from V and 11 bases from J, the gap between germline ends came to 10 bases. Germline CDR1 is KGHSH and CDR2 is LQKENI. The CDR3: CASSPSSPLQYF. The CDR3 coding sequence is TGTGCCAGCTCACCATCGTCTCCTCTTCAGTACTTC.

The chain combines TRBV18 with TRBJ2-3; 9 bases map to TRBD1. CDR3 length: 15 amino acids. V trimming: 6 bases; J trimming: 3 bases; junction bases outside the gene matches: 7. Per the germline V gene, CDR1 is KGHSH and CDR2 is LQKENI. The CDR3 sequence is CASSHGQGITDTQYF. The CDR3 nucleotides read TGTGCCAGCTCGCACGGACAGGGGATAACAGATACGCAGTATTTT. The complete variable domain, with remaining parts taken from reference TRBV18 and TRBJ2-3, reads NAGVMQNPRHLVRRRGQEARLRCSPMKGHSHVYWYRQLPEEGLKFMVYLQKENIIDESGMPKERFSAEFPKEGPSILRIQQVVRGDSAAYFCASSHGQGITDTQYFGPGTRLTVL.

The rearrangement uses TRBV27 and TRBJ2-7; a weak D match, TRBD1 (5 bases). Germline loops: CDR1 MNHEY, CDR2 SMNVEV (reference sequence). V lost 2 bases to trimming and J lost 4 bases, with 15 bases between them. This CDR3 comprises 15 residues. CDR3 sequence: CASSLRQGTLYEQYF. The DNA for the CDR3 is TGTGCCAGCAGTTTAAGGCAGGGCACGCTATACGAGCAGTACTTC.

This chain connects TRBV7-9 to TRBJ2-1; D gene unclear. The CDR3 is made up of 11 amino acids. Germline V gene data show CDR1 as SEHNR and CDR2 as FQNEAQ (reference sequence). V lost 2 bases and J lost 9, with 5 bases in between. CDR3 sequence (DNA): TGTGCCAGCAGCTTAACCTTTGAGCAGTTCTTC. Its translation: CASSLTFEQFF. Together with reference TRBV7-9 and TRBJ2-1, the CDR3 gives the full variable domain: DTGVSQNPRHKITKRGQNVTFRCDPISEHNRLYWYRQTLGQGPEFLTYFQNEAQLEKSRLLSDRFSAERPKGSFSTLEIQRTEQGDSAMYLCASSLTFEQFFGPGTRLTVL.

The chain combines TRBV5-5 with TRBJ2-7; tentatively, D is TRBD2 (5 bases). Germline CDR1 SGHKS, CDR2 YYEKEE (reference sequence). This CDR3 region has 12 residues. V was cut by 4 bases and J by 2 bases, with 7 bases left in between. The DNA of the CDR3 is TGTGCCAGCAGCCCCGGGGCCTACGAGCAGTACTTC. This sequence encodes CASSPGAYEQYF.

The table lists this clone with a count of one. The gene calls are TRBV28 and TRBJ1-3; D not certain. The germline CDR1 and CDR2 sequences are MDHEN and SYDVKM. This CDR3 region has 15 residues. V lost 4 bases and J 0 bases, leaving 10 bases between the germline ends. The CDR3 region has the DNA TGTGCCAGCAGTTCGGGTACTATCTCTGGAAACACCATATATTTT. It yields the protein CASSSGTISGNTIYF. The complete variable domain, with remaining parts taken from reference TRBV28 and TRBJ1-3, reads DVKVTQSSRYLVKRTGEKVFLECVQDMDHENMFWYRQDPGLGLRLIYFSYDVKMKEKGDIPEGYSVSREKKERFSLILESASTNQTSMYLCASSSGTISGNTIYFGEGSWLTVV.

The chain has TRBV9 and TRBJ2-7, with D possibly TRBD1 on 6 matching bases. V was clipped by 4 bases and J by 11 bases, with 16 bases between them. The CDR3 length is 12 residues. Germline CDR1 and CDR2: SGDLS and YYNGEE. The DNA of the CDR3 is TGTGCCAGCAGCATAGGACAGCCAGTTGAGTACTTC. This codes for CASSIGQPVEYF. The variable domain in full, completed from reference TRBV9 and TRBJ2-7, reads DSGVTQTPKHLITATGQRVTLRCSPRSGDLSVYWYQQSLDQGLQFLIQYYNGEERAKGNILERFSAQQFPDLHSELNLSSLELGDSALYFCASSIGQPVEYFGPGTRLTVT.

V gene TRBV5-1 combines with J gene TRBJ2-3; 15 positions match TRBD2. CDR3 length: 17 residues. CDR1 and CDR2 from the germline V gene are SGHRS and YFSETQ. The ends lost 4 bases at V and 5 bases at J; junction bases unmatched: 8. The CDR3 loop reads CASSTGTSGRSVDTQYF. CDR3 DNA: TGCGCCAGCAGCACCGGGACTAGCGGGAGGAGTGTAGATACGCAGTATTTT.

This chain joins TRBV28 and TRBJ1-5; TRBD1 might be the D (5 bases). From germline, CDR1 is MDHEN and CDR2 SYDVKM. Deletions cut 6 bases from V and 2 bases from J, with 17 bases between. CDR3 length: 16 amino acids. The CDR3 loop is CASRSYLGARNQPQHF. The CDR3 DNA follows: TGTGCCAGCAGGTCTTATTTAGGGGCTCGCAATCAGCCCCAGCATTTT.

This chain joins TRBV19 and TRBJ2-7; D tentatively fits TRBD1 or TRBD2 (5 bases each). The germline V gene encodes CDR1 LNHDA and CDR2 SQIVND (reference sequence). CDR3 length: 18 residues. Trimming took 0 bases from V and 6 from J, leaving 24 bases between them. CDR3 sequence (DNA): TGTGCCAGTAGTATAGAGTCTCCCGGGACCCATGTAGTCGCCGAGCAGTACTTC. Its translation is CASSIESPGTHVVAEQYF.

In DNA, the CDR3 is TGTGCCAGCAGTGACCGAGGACTAGCGGGAGGTACTTACGAGCAGTACTTC. Its translation is CASSDRGLAGGTYEQYF. The J gene is TRBJ2-7, the V gene TRBV6-4, with TRBD2 matching 14 bases. CDR3 size: 17 residues. V was clipped by 2 bases and J by 4 bases; unmatched bases: 7. Germline V CDR1 and CDR2: MRHNA, SNTAGT.

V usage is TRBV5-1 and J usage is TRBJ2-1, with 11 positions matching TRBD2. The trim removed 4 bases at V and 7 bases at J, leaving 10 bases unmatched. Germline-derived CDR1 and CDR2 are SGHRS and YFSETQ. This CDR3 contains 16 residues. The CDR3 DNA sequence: TGCGCCAGCAGCCCCCGACTAGCGGGGAAAAAAAATGAGCAGTTCTTC. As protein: CASSPRLAGKKNEQFF. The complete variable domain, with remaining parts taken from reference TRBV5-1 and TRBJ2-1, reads KAGVTQTPRYLIKTRGQQVTLSCSPISGHRSVSWYQQTPGQGLQFLFEYFSETQRNKGNFPGRFSGRQFSNSRSEMNVSTLELGDSALYLCASSPRLAGKKNEQFFGPGTRLTVL.

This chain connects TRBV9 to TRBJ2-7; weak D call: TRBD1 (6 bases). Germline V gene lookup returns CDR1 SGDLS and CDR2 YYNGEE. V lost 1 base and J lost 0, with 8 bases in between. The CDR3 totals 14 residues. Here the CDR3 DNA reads TGTGCCAGCAGCGTACAGGACAGCTCCTACGAGCAGTACTTC. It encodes CASSVQDSSYEQYF.

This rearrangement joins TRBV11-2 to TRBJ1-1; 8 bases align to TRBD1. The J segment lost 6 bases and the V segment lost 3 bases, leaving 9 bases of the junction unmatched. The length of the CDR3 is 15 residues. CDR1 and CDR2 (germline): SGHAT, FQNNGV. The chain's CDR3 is CASSFPGQVIAEAFF. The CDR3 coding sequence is TGTGCCAGCAGCTTCCCGGGACAGGTTATCGCTGAAGCTTTCTTT.

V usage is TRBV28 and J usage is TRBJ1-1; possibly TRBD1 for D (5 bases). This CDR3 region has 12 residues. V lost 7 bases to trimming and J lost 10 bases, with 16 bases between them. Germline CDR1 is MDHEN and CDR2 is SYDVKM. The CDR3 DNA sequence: TGTGCCAGCACCTTGGGGGGGTGGGTAGCTTTCTTT. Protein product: CASTLGGWVAFF.

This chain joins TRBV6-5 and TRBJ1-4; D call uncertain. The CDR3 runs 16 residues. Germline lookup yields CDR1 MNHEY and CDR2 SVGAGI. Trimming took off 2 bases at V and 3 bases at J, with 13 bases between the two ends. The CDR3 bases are TGTGCCAGCAGTTACAGTTCGGGAATAGCTAATGAAAAACTGTTTTTT. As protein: CASSYSSGIANEKLFF.

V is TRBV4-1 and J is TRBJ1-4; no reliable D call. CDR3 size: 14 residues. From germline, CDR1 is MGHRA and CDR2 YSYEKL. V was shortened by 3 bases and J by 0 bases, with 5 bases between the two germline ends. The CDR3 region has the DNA TGCGCCAGCAGCCATCCTTCAACTAATGAAAAACTGTTTTTT. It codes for CASSHPSTNEKLFF.

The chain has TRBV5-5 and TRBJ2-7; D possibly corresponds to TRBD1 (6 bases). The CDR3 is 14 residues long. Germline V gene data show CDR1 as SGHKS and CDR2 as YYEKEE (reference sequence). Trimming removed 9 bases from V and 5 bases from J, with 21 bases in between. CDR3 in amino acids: CATPQRTARDEQYF. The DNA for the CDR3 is TGTGCCACCCCTCAACGGACAGCCCGTGACGAGCAGTACTTC.

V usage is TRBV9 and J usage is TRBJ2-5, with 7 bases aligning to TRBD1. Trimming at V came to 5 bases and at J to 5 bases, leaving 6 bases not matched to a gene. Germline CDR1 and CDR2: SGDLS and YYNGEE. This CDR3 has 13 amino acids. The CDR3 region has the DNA TGTGCCAGCAGTCGACAGGGATTCGAGACCCAGTACTTC. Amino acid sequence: CASSRQGFETQYF.

CDR3 sequence: CASDQGRSSGNTIYF. DNA of the CDR3: TGTGCCAGCGACCAGGGGCGCAGCTCTGGAAACACCATATATTTT. J is TRBJ1-3 and V is TRBV21-1; TRBD1 reflects the table's D call only, with no check against the DNA. TRBV21-1 is described as a pseudogene. The CDR3 runs to 15 residues.

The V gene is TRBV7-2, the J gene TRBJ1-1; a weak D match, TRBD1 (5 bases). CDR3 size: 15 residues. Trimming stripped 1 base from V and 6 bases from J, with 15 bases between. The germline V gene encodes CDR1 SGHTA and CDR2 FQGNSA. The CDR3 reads CASSLGAGLAPEAFF. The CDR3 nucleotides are TGTGCCAGCAGCTTAGGCGCAGGGTTAGCCCCTGAAGCTTTCTTT.

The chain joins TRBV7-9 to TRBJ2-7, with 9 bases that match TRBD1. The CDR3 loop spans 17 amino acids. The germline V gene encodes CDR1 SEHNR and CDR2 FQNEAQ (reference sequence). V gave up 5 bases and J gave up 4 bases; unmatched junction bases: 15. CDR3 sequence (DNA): TGTGCCAGCAGCCCGCACTCCGGGACAGGGTATTCGTACGAGCAGTACTTC. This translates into CASSPHSGTGYSYEQYF. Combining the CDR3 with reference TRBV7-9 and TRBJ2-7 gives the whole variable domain DTGVSQNPRHKITKRGQNVTFRCDPISEHNRLYWYRQTLGQGPEFLTYFQNEAQLEKSRLLSDRFSAERPKGSFSTLEIQRTEQGDSAMYLCASSPHSGTGYSYEQYFGPGTRLTVT.

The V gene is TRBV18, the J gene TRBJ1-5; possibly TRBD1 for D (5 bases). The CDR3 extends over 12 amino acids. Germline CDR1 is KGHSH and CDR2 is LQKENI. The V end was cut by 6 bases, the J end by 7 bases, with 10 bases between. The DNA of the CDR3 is TGTGCCAGCTCGGGGGAGGCGCAGCCCCAGCATTTT. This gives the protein CASSGEAQPQHF.

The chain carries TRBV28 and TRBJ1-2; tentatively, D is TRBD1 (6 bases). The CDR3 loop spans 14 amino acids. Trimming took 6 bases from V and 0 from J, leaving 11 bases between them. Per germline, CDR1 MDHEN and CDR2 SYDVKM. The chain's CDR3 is CASRTGRANYGYTF. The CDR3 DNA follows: TGTGCCAGCAGAACAGGGAGAGCTAACTATGGCTACACCTTC.

The CDR3 DNA reads as TGTGCCAGCAGCCAGGGACAGGCCCGCACAGATACGCAGTATTTT. Protein sequence: CASSQGQARTDTQYF. The chain links TRBV7-8 to TRBJ2-3; 8 nucleotides match TRBD1. The CDR3 runs 15 residues. With V trimmed by 5 bases and J by 1 base, 5 bases remained unmatched. Per germline, CDR1 SGHVS and CDR2 FQNEAQ.